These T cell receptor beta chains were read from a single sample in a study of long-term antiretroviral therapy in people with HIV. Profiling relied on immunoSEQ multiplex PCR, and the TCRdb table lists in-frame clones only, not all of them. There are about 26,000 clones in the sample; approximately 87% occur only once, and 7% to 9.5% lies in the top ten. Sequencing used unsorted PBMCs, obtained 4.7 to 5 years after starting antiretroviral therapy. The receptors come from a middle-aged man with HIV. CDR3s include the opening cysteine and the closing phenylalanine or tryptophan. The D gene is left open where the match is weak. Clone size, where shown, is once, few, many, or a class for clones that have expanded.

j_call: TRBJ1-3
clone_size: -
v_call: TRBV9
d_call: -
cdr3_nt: TGTGCCAGCAGCGTAATTGGGGTGGAGGGAAACACCATATATTTT
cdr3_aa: CASSVIGVEGNTIYF

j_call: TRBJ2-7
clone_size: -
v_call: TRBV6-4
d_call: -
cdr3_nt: TGTGCCAGCAGTGGAAAAAGGCTAGCGAGGTCCTACGAGCAGTACTTC
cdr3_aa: CASSGKRLARSYEQYF

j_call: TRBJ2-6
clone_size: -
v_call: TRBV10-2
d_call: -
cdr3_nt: TGCGCCAGCAGTGAGTCGACTCTGGCAGGGGACTCTGGGGCCAACGTCCTGACTTTC
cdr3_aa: CASSESTLAGDSGANVLTF

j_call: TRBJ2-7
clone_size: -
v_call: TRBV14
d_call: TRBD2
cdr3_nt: TGTGCCAGCAGCCAAGCGACTAGCGGGAGTCTCTACGAGCAGTACTTC
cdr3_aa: CASSQATSGSLYEQYF

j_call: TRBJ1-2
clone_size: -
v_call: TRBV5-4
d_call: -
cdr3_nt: TGTGCCAGCAGCCTGGTTGGTCGGACCAACTATGGCCACACCTTC
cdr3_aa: CASSLVGRTNYGHTF

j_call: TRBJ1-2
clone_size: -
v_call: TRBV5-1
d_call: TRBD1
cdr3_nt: TGCGCCAGCAGCTTGAGCGGGACAGAATATGGCTACACCTTC
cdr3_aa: CASSLSGTEYGYTF

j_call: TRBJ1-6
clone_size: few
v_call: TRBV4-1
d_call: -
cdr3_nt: TGCGCCAGCAGCCAAGGTGTTGCAGGACTTTCACCCCTCCACTTT
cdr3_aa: CASSQGVAGLSPLHF

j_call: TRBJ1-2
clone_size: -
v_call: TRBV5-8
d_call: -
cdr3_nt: TGTGCCAGCAGCTTGACAGGATATTATGGCTACACCTTC
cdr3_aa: CASSLTGYYGYTF

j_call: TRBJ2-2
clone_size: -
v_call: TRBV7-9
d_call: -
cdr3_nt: TGTGCCAGCAGCTTCGGAGGTACCGGGGAGCTGTTTTTT
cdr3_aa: CASSFGGTGELFF

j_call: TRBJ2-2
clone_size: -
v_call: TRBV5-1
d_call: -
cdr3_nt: TGCGCCAGCAGCTTGGACGGGGCCGGGGAGCTGTTTTTT
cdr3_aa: CASSLDGAGELFF

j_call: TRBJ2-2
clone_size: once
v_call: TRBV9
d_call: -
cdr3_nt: TGTGCCAGCAGCGAGCAACCCCAGCCCAGCTCTGGGTCCGGGGAGCTGTTTTTT
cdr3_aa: CASSEQPQPSSGSGELFF

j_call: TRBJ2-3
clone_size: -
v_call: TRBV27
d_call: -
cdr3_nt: TGTGCCAGCAGTAAGGGCGGTGGCCCGCCGGATACGCAGTATTTT
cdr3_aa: CASSKGGGPPDTQYF

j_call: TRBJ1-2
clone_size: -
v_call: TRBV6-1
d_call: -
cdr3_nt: TGTGCCAGCAGTGAAGCGCGGTGGGACGGCTATGGCTACACCTTC
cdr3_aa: CASSEARWDGYGYTF

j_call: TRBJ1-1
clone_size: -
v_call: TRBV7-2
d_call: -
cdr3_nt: TGTGCCAGCAGCTTAGGAGCACAGAACACTGAAGCTTTCTTT
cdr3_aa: CASSLGAQNTEAFF

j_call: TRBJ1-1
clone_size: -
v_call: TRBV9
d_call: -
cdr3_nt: TGTGCCAGCAGCGTAAGGGGGGCGGCTGAAGCTTTCTTT
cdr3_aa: CASSVRGAAEAFF

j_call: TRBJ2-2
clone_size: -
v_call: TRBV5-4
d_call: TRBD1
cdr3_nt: TGTGCCAGCAGGGAGGACAGGACGAACACCGGGGAGCTGTTTTTT
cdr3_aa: CASREDRTNTGELFF

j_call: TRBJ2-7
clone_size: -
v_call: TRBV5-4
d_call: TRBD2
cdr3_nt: TGTGCCACTTCCTTTGCGGAGCGGGGTTCCTACGAGCAGTACTTC
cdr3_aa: CATSFAERGSYEQYF

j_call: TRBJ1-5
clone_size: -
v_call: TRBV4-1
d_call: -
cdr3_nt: TGCGCCAGCAGCCAAGATCGGGGCAATCAGCCCCAGCATTTT
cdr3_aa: CASSQDRGNQPQHF

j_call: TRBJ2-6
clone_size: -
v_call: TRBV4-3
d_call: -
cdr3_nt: TGCGCCAGCAGCCGGGCGGGTGGGGCCAACGTCCTGACTTTC
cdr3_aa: CASSRAGGANVLTF

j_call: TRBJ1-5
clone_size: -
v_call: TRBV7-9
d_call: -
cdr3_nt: TGTGCCACCCAGACAGCAAATAATCAGCCCCAGCATTTT
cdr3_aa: CATQTANNQPQHF

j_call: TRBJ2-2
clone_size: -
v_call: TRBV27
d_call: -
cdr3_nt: TGTGCCAGCAGTTTGGGGGCGCTCCAACGCACCGGGGAGCTGTTTTTT
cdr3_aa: CASSLGALQRTGELFF

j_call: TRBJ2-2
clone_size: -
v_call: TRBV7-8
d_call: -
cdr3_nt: TGTGCCAGCAGCTTACAGGGAGTGGACACCGGGGAGCTGTTTTTT
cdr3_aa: CASSLQGVDTGELFF

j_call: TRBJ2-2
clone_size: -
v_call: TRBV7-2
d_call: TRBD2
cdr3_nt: TGTGCCAGCAGCCGGAGATCTAGCGGGGGGCGAACCGGGGAGCTGTTTTTT
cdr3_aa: CASSRRSSGGRTGELFF

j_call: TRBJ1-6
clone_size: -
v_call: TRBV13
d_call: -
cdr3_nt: TGTGCCAGCACCCTTGGGGGGAGGAATTCACCCCTCCACTTT
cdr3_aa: CASTLGGRNSPLHF

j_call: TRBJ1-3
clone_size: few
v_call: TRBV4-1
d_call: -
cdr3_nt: TGCGCCAGCAGTAATGGACGATTCTCTGGAAACACCATATATTTT
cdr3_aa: CASSNGRFSGNTIYF

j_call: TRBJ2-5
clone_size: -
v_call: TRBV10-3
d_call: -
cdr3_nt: TGTGCCATCAGTGACGGGAGTAAAGAGACCCAGTACTTC
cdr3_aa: CAISDGSKETQYF

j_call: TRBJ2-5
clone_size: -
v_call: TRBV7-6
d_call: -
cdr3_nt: TGTGCCAGCAGCTTAAGGGCGGTCGGTCAGGAGACCCAGTACTTC
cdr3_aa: CASSLRAVGQETQYF

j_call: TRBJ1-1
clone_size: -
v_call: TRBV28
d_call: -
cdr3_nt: TGTGCCAGCAGCTCCCCCACAGGAAGCTACACTGAAGCTTTCTTT
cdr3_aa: CASSSPTGSYTEAFF

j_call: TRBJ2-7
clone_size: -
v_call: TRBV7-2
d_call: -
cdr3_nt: TGTGCCAGCAGTTTCGCCGGGACGACCTCCTACGAGCAGTACTTC
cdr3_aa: CASSFAGTTSYEQYF

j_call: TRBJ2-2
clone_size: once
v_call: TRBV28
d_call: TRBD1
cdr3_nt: TGTGCCAGCAGGCCAGGGGGCGCCGGCACCGGGGAGCTGTTTTTT
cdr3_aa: CASRPGGAGTGELFF

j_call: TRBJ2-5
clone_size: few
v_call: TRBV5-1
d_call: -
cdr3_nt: TGCGCCAGCAATTCGGATTTGGCTAGTCAAGAGACCCAGTACTTC
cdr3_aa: CASNSDLASQETQYF

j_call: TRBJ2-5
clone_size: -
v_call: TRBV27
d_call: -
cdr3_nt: TGTGCCAGCAGTTTATCGGACCCCAGGGGAGAGACCCAGTACTTC
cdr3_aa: CASSLSDPRGETQYF

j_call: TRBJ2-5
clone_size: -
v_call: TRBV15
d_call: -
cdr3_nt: TGTGCCACCGGCAGGAGGAGAGGGGAGACCCAGTACTTC
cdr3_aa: CATGRRRGETQYF

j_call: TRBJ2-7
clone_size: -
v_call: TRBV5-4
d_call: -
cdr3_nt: TGTGCCAGCAGCCACCGGGACTTACCCTACGAGCAGTACTTC
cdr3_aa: CASSHRDLPYEQYF

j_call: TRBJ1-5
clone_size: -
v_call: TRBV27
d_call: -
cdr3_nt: TGTGCCAGCAGTTTATCGGCCGATTACAATCAGCCCCAGCATTTT
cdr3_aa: CASSLSADYNQPQHF

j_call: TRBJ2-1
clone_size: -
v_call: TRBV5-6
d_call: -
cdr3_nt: TGTGCCAGCAGCCTCAATGCTAATGAGCAGTTCTTC
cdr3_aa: CASSLNANEQFF

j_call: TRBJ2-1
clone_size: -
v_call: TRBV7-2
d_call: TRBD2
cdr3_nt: TGTGCCAGCAGCCTAAACCTACCGGGACTAGCGGGAGAATTGTTCTTC
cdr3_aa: CASSLNLPGLAGELFF

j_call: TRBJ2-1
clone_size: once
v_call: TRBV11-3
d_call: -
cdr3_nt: TGTGCCAGCAGCTCCCACGGCAATGAGCAGTTCTTC
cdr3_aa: CASSSHGNEQFF

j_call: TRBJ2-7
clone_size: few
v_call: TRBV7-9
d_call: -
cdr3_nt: TGTGCCAGCAGTCCACGAGGGCTCCCGGGTGAGCAGTACTTC
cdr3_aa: CASSPRGLPGEQYF

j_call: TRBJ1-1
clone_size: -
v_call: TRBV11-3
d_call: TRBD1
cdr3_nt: TGTGCCAGCAGCTCTGCGACGGACAGGCAGACCGAAGCTTTCTTT
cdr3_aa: CASSSATDRQTEAFF

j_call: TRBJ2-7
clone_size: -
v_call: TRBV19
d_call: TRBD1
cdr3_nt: TGTGCCAGTAGTATAGGGACAGGGGCCCCCTACGAGCAGTACTTC
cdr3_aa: CASSIGTGAPYEQYF

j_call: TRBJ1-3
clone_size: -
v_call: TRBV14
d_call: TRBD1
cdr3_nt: TGTGCCAGCAGCCAGGTGCAGGGACAGCTCTCTGGAAACACCATATATTTT
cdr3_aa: CASSQVQGQLSGNTIYF

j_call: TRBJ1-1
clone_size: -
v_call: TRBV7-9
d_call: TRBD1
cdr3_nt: TGTGCCAGCACCCCAGGGGGCACCACTGAAGCTTTCTTT
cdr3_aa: CASTPGGTTEAFF

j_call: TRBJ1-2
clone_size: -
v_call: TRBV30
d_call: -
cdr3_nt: TGTGCCTGCCCACAGGGCCACTATGGCTACACCTTC
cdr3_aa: CACPQGHYGYTF

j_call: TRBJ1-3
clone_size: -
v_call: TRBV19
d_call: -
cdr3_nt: TGTGCCAGTAGTCCTTGGACAGCATTCTCTGGAAACACCATATATTTT
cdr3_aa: CASSPWTAFSGNTIYF

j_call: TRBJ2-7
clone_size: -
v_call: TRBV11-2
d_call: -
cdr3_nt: TGTGCCAGCAGCTTAAGCCCCCTAGTACGAACTAGCTCCTACGAGCAGTACTTC
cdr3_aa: CASSLSPLVRTSSYEQYF

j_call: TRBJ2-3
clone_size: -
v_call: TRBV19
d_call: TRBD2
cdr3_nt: TGTGCCAGTAGTCCGGGACTAGCGGGGACGGCGCAGTATTTT
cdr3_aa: CASSPGLAGTAQYF

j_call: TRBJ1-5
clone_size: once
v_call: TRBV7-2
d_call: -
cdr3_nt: TGTGCCAGCAGCGCCGAATGGGGGGCCAATCAGCCCCAGCATTTT
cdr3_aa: CASSAEWGANQPQHF

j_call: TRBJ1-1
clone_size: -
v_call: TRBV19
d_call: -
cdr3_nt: TGTGCCAGTAGTACCCGGACTTTGGGGATTACGGCTTTCTTT
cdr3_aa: CASSTRTLGITAFF

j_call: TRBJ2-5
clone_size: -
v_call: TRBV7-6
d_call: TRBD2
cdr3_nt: TGTGCCAGCAGCTTACCGGGGGGGCCAGAGACCCAGTACTTC
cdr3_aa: CASSLPGGPETQYF

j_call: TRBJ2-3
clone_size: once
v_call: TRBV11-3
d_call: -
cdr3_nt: TGTGCCAGCAGCAGGAGGGATTTTGCAGATACGCAGTATTTT
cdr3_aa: CASSRRDFADTQYF

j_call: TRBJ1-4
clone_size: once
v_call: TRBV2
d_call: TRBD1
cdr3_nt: TGTGCCAGCCAGGGGGCGGAAGAAAAACTGTTTTTT
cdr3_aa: CASQGAEEKLFF

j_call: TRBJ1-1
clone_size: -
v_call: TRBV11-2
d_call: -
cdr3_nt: TGTGCCAGCAGCTTATCGTGGGGGAACACTGAAGCTTTCTTT
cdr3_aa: CASSLSWGNTEAFF

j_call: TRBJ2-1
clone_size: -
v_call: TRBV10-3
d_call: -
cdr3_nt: TGTGCCATCAGTGAGAGGGGCACAGACAGGGGCGGGGGTAATGAGCAGTTCTTC
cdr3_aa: CAISERGTDRGGGNEQFF

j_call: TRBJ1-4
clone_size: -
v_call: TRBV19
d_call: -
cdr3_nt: TGTGCCAGCCGGCGGGGATCTAATGAAAAACTGTTTTTT
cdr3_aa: CASRRGSNEKLFF

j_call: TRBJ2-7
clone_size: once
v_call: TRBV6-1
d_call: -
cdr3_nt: TGTGCCAGCAACAGCTACGAGCAGTACTTC
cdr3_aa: CASNSYEQYF

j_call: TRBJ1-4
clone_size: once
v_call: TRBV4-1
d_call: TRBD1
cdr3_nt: TGCGCCAGCAGCCAGGGGGGGACAGGGCAGGCGGAAAAACTGTTTTTT
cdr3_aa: CASSQGGTGQAEKLFF

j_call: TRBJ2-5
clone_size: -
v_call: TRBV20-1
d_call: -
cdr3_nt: TGCAGTGCTAGCCAGGAGACCCAGTACTTC
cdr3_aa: CSASQETQYF

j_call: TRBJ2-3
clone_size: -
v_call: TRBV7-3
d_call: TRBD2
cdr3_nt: TGTGCCAGCAGCTTAACAGGCGGGGGGTATGACACAGATACGCAGTATTTT
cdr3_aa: CASSLTGGGYDTDTQYF

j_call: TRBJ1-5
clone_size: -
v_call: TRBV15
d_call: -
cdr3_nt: TGTGCCAGAGCCGGGGGTGGAGAGGGTTATAGCAATCAGCCCCAGCATTTT
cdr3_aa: CARAGGGEGYSNQPQHF